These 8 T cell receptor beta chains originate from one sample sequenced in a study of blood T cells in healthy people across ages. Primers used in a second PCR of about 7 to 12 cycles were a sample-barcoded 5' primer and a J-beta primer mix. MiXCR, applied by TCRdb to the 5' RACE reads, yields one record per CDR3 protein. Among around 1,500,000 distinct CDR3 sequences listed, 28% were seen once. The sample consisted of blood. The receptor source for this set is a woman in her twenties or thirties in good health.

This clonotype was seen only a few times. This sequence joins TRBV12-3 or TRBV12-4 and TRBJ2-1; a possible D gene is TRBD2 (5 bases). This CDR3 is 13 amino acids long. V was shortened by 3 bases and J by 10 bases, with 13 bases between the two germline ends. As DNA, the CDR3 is TGTGCCAGCAGTTTCGTCTTGGGAGACGAGCAGTTCTTC. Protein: CASSFVLGDEQFF.

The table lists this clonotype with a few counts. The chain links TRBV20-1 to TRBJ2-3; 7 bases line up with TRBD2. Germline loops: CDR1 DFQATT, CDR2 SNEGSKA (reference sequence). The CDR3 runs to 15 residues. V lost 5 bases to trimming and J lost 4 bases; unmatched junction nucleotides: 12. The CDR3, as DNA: TGCAGTGCTGCCGTCGGTAGCGGGTTAGCAGATACGCAGTATTTT. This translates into CSAAVGSGLADTQYF.

CDR3 sequence: CASSPDRDETQYF. CDR3 DNA sequence: TGTGCCAGTAGCCCCGACAGGGACGAGACCCAGTACTTC. The rearrangement uses TRBV19 and TRBJ2-5, with 7 bases that match TRBD1. This CDR3 region has 13 residues. The V gene's germline CDR1 is LNHDA and CDR2 SQIVND (reference sequence). V gave up 6 bases and J gave up 5 bases; unmatched junction bases: 6.

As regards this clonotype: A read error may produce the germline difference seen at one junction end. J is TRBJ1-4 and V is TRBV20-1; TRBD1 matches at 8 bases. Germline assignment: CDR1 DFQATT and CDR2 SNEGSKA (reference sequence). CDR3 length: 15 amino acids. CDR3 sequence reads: CSVRDYTGGEGKLFF. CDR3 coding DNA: TGCAGTGTTAGAGATTATACAGGGGGAGAGGGAAAACTGTTTTTT.

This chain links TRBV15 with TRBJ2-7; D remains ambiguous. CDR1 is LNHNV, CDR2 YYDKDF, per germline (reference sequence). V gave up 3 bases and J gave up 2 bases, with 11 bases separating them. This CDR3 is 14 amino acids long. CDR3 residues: CATSSDAGPYEQYF. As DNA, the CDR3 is TGTGCCACCAGCAGTGACGCCGGGCCCTACGAGCAGTACTTC. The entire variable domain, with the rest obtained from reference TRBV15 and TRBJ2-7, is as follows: DAMVIQNPRYQVTQFGKPVTLSCSQTLNHNVMYWYQQKSSQAPKLLFHYYDKDFNNEADTPDNFQSRRPNTSFCFLDIRSPGLGDTAMYLCATSSDAGPYEQYFGPGTRLTVT.

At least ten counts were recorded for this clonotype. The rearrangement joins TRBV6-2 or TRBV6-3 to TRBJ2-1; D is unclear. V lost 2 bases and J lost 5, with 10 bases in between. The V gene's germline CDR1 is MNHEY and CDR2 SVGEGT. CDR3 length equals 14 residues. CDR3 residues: CASSYLRLDNEQFF. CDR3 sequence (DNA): TGTGCCAGCAGTTACCTAAGACTTGACAATGAGCAGTTCTTC.

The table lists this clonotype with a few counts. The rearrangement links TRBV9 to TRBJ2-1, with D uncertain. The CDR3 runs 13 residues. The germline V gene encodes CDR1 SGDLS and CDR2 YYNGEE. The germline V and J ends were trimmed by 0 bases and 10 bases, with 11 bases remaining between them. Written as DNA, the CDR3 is TGTGCCAGCAGCGTAGCAATGACCGGGGAGCAGTTCTTC. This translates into CASSVAMTGEQFF.

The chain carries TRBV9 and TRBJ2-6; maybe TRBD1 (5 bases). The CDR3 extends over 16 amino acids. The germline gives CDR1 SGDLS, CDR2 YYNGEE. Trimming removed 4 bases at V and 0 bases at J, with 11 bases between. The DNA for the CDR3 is TGTGCCAGCAGCACAGGACCGGGCTCTGGGGCCAACGTCCTGACTTTC. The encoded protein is CASSTGPGSGANVLTF.